The 32 T cell receptor beta chains below all came from one sample that was sequenced in a study of regulatory T cells in long-lasting Graves disease (dated by TCRdb to the early 2020s). The time point tag for this specimen amounts to: persistent/refractory GD, antithyroid drugs over 5 years with positive TRAb. RNA was extracted from PBMCs in TRIzol for both TCR sequencing and RNA sequencing. Library preparation was by multiplex PCR. TCRdb lists the instrument as Illumina HiSeq 4000. TCR beta libraries were built with iRepertoire HTBI primers and Arm-PCR amplification of CDR3 regions. The public reads were reprocessed in TCRdb via fastp at Q25 and MiXCR, keeping in-frame beta chains. Under each unique CDR3 protein, matching rows form one entry showing the most common genes and DNA. Recorded for this sample are 700,000 or so distinct CDR3 sequences; 30% of them occurred a single time. The ten most abundant clones make up about two fifths of the sample.

The material was peripheral blood mononuclear cells (PBMCs), obtained when the disease was refractory, from a patient treated with antithyroid drugs. These receptors came from a female donor with Graves disease.

The sample holds a few counts of this clonotype. The CDR3 here is CSVLGTGSVMNTEAFF. The CDR3 region has the DNA TGCAGCGTCCTCGGGACAGGGTCTGTCATGAACACTGAAGCTTTCTTT. The rearrangement links TRBV29-1 to TRBJ1-1; 9 bases match TRBD1. Germline-derived CDR1 and CDR2 are SQVTM and ANQGSEA. The J segment lost 0 bases and the V segment lost 6 bases, leaving 11 bases of the junction unmatched. CDR3 size: 16 residues.

The chain has TRBV12-3 or TRBV12-4 and TRBJ2-7, with 7 bases identical to TRBD2. V dropped 6 bases and J dropped 3; count of bases not matched to a gene: 8. The CDR3 totals 14 residues. CDR3 bases: TGTGCCAGCAGCCTTAGCGGGCCCTTCTACGAGCAGTACTTC. Its translation is CASSLSGPFYEQYF.

This clonotype was observed many times. The chain carries TRBV15 and TRBJ2-1; 11 bases agree with TRBD2. Trimming at V came to 4 bases and at J to 8 bases, leaving 7 bases not matched to a gene. Germline CDR1 and CDR2: LNHNV and YYDKDF (reference sequence). This CDR3 contains 15 residues. The DNA for the CDR3 is TGTGCCACCAGCACACTAGCGGGAGTGGGGGATGAGCAGTTCTTC. Translation: CATSTLAGVGDEQFF.

The chain is built from TRBV25-1 and TRBJ2-7, with D maybe TRBD2 (6 bases). The CDR3 has 14 amino acids. Germline CDR1 reads MGHDK; CDR2 reads SYGVNS. This CDR3 is CATQLTGTFHEQYF. CDR3 sequence (DNA): TGTGCTACCCAATTAACCGGGACTTTCCACGAGCAGTACTTC.

This clonotype occurred a few times. The rearrangement uses TRBV20-1 and TRBJ2-7; unclear D gene. Per the germline V gene, CDR1 is DFQATT and CDR2 is SNEGSKA (reference sequence). The length of the CDR3 is 14 residues. V lost 5 bases and J 2 bases, leaving 16 bases between the germline ends. CDR3 DNA sequence: TGCAGTGCTGTATCGACGGCCGAAGCCTACGAGCAGTACTTC. It specifies CSAVSTAEAYEQYF.

This clonotype was detected a few times. The chain links TRBV7-8 to TRBJ1-5; 7 bases agree with TRBD1. Trimming cost V 4 bases and J 9 bases; bases outside gene matches: 18. CDR1 is SGHVS, CDR2 FQNEAQ, per germline. The CDR3 consists of 17 residues. The CDR3 here is CASSSEPGQADRVPQHF. The CDR3 bases are TGTGCCAGCAGCTCAGAACCCGGACAGGCGGATAGGGTGCCCCAGCATTTT.

The table lists this clonotype with many counts. This chain links TRBV12-3 or TRBV12-4 with TRBJ1-1; no firm D call. The CDR3 sequence is 13 residues long. The V and J ends lost 6 bases and 3 bases respectively, with 11 bases between them. The CDR3 DNA reads as TGTGCCAGCAGAGGATATGGGGACACTGAAGCTTTCTTT. The encoded protein is CASRGYGDTEAFF.

The chain combines TRBV6-2 or TRBV6-3 with TRBJ1-3; D is undetermined. Germline V gene data show CDR1 as MNHEY and CDR2 as SVGEGT. This CDR3 spans 15 amino acids. The V end was cut by 7 bases, the J end by 5 bases, with 18 bases between. The CDR3 loop is CASIPEGAARNTIYF. The CDR3, as DNA: TGTGCCAGCATCCCGGAGGGCGCAGCGCGAAACACCATATATTTT.

This clonotype has just a few counts. The genes are TRBV5-5 and TRBJ2-6; TRBD1 matches at 8 bases. The CDR3 is made up of 15 amino acids. Per the germline V gene, CDR1 is SGHKS and CDR2 is YYEKEE (reference sequence). V lost 3 bases and J lost 6; bases outside the gene matches: 5. CDR3: CASSSGQGKANVLTF. The CDR3 nucleotides are TGTGCCAGCAGCTCTGGACAGGGTAAGGCCAACGTCCTGACTTTC.

The J gene is TRBJ1-3, the V gene TRBV25-1; D gene ambiguous. The length of the CDR3 is 16 residues. V lost 6 bases to trimming and J lost 9 bases, with 24 bases between them. Germline loops: CDR1 MGHDK, CDR2 SYGVNS. CDR3 sequence reads: CASRSTDPRGYGTIYF. DNA of the CDR3: TGTGCCAGCAGGTCCACAGATCCGAGAGGATACGGCACCATATATTTT. Complete variable domain (other parts from reference TRBV25-1 and TRBJ1-3): EADIYQTPRYLVIGTGKKITLECSQTMGHDKMYWYQQDPGMELHLIHYSYGVNSTEKGDLSSESTVSRIRTEHFPLTLESARPSHTSQYLCASRSTDPRGYGTIYFGEGSWLTVV.

This clonotype was found a few times. This sequence joins TRBV29-1 and TRBJ1-3; D might be TRBD1 (5 bases). Germline values: CDR1 SQVTM, CDR2 ANQGSEA. V gave up 6 bases and J gave up 2 bases, with 17 bases separating them. CDR3 size: 15 residues. CDR3 amino acids: CSVSAQVGPGNTIYF. CDR3 bases: TGCAGCGTGTCCGCACAGGTTGGGCCTGGAAACACCATATATTTT. Full variable domain (missing parts from reference TRBV29-1 and TRBJ1-3): SAVISQKPSRDICQRGTSLTIQCQVDSQVTMMFWYRQQPGQSLTLIATANQGSEATYESGFVIDKFPISRPNLTFSTLTVSNMSPEDSSIYLCSVSAQVGPGNTIYFGEGSWLTVV.

The chain links TRBV19 to TRBJ1-2, with D possibly matching TRBD1 (5 bases). Germline V gene data show CDR1 as LNHDA and CDR2 as SQIVND (reference sequence). V was trimmed by 4 bases and J by 8 bases, leaving 11 bases between them. The CDR3 has 12 amino acids. CDR3 in amino acids: CASSTQGNGYTF. DNA of the CDR3: TGTGCCAGTAGTACTCAGGGAAACGGCTACACCTTC.

The chain carries TRBV6-1 and TRBJ1-1; TRBD1 agrees at 10 bases. Germline V gene sequence: CDR1 MNHNS, CDR2 SASEGT. Trimming removed 1 base from V and 4 bases from J; junction bases left unmatched: 6. CDR3 length equals 16 residues. The CDR3 region has the DNA TGTGCCAGCAGTGAAGAGACGACAGGGGGCCCCACTGAAGCTTTCTTT. It codes for CASSEETTGGPTEAFF.

The chain carries TRBV5-5 and TRBJ1-2; the D gene is possibly TRBD1 (5 bases). Trimming removed 4 bases from V and 6 bases from J, with 10 bases in between. This CDR3 is 12 amino acids long. Germline lookup yields CDR1 SGHKS and CDR2 YYEKEE (reference sequence). This CDR3 is CASSRRGDGYTF. As DNA, the CDR3 is TGTGCCAGCAGCCGTCGAGGGGATGGCTACACCTTC. The complete variable domain, with remaining parts taken from reference TRBV5-5 and TRBJ1-2, reads DAGVTQSPTHLIKTRGQQVTLRCSPISGHKSVSWYQQVLGQGPQFIFQYYEKEERGRGNFPDRFSARQFPNYSSELNVNALLLGDSALYLCASSRRGDGYTFGSGTRLTVV.

The rearrangement uses TRBV5-1 and TRBJ1-1; D unclear. Germline CDR1 and CDR2: SGHRS and YFSETQ. Trimming removed 0 bases from V and 5 bases from J, with 11 bases in between. The CDR3 runs to 14 residues. CDR3 residues: CASSLAVSGTEAFF. The CDR3 DNA sequence: TGCGCCAGCAGCTTGGCCGTAAGTGGGACTGAAGCTTTCTTT.

This clonotype occurred many times. The J gene is TRBJ1-5, the V gene TRBV12-3 or TRBV12-4; D is possibly TRBD1 (5 bases). Trimming took 5 bases from V and 3 from J, leaving 14 bases between them. The CDR3 contains 15 residues. The CDR3 sequence is CASSPWLQVNQPQHF. CDR3 coding DNA: TGTGCCAGCAGTCCATGGTTACAGGTCAATCAGCCCCAGCATTTT.

This clonotype was counted many times. The CDR3 loop is CASSLDGRRFF. CDR3 DNA: TGTGCCAGCAGCTTAGATGGACGGCGGTTCTTT. The chain recombines TRBV11-2 with TRBJ1-1; D is ambiguous. The CDR3 has 11 amino acids. In germline, CDR1 is SGHAT, CDR2 FQNNGV. Trimming took 0 bases from V and 14 from J, leaving 10 bases between them.

The rearrangement links TRBV4-1 to TRBJ2-1; 7 nucleotides agree with TRBD2. The V segment lost 4 bases and the J segment 5 bases; nucleotides outside the gene matches: 14. This CDR3 is 17 amino acids long. Germline CDR1 reads MGHRA; CDR2 reads YSYEKL. As DNA, the CDR3 is TGCGCCAGCAGCCTCGCACTCCCCGGGGGGATTAACAATGAGCAGTTCTTC. This sequence encodes CASSLALPGGINNEQFF.

This clonotype was counted only a few times. The chain carries TRBV6-1 and TRBJ2-7, with 15 bases aligning to TRBD2. From germline, CDR1 is MNHNS and CDR2 SASEGT. Trimming at V came to 6 bases and at J to 3 bases, leaving 6 bases not matched to a gene. The CDR3 extends over 16 amino acids. CDR3 in amino acids: CASSEGLAGGYYEQYF. In DNA form, the CDR3 reads TGTGCCAGCAGCGAGGGACTAGCGGGAGGTTACTACGAGCAGTACTTC.

There are many counts of this clonotype. The chain links TRBV12-3 or TRBV12-4 to TRBJ1-1; 7 nucleotides agree with TRBD1. The CDR3 is made up of 14 amino acids. V trimming: 5 bases; J trimming: 6 bases; junction bases outside the gene matches: 9. CDR3 residues: CASSRETGFAEAFF. Written as DNA, the CDR3 is TGTGCCAGCAGTCGGGAGACAGGGTTTGCTGAAGCTTTCTTT.

This clonotype was detected only a few times. The J gene is TRBJ1-4, the V gene TRBV7-9; D perhaps matches TRBD1 (6 bases). V lost 3 bases to trimming and J lost 3 bases, with 8 bases between them. This CDR3 region has 14 residues. Germline V gene lookup returns CDR1 SEHNR and CDR2 FQNEAQ (reference sequence). The DNA for the CDR3 is TGTGCCAGCAGCTTTCGGACAGCTAATGAAAAACTGTTTTTT. Translated: CASSFRTANEKLFF.

The chain links TRBV25-1 to TRBJ1-1; D gene uncertain. The CDR3 contains 14 residues. The germline V gene has CDR1 MGHDK and CDR2 SYGVNS. V lost 0 bases and J lost 2, with 7 bases in between. DNA of the CDR3: TGTGCCAGCAGTGAATACGGGGAAAACACTGAAGCTTTCTTT. Translated, it gives CASSEYGENTEAFF.

The chain has TRBV7-2 and TRBJ1-2, with TRBD1 as a possible D gene (5 bases). The germline V and J ends were trimmed by 5 bases and 8 bases, with 12 bases remaining between them. There are 12 residues in the CDR3. Germline CDR1 SGHTA, CDR2 FQGNSA. The CDR3 coding sequence is TGTGCCAGCAGCATCCCCAGGGTCGGCTACACCTTC. The encoded protein is CASSIPRVGYTF.

This chain uses TRBV6-2 or TRBV6-3 with TRBJ2-7; 9 nucleotides line up with TRBD2. Germline values: CDR1 MNHEY, CDR2 SVGEGT. V trimming: 0 bases; J trimming: 7 bases; junction bases outside the gene matches: 10. The CDR3 spans 16 residues. The CDR3 DNA reads as TGTGCCAGCAGTTACTCGAAGGTAGCGGGAGAGGTTGAGCAGTACTTC. The encoded protein is CASSYSKVAGEVEQYF.

The gene calls are TRBV6-1 and TRBJ1-5; D is undetermined. The V and J ends lost 4 bases and 3 bases respectively, with 13 bases between them. Germline V gives CDR1 MNHNS, CDR2 SASEGT. The CDR3 sequence is 15 residues long. This chain's CDR3 is CASSGVPEINQPQHF. CDR3 bases: TGTGCCAGCAGTGGGGTACCGGAGATCAATCAGCCCCAGCATTTT.

The chain employs TRBV4-1 and TRBJ1-1; D is ambiguous. Trimming shortened V by 4 bases and J by 8 bases, and 8 bases separated the two germline ends. The CDR3 loop spans 11 amino acids. CDR1 and CDR2 from the germline V gene are MGHRA and YSYEKL. The CDR3 DNA is TGCGCCAGCAGCCCGTACATGGAAGCTTTCTTT. Translated: CASSPYMEAFF.

The CDR3 nucleotides are TGTGCCAGCAGTTCCTCAAGGACGGATAACTATGGCTACACCTTC. Encoded protein: CASSSSRTDNYGYTF. This chain uses TRBV6-2 or TRBV6-3 with TRBJ1-2; D is undetermined. Germline-derived CDR1 and CDR2 are MNHEY and SVGEGT. Deletions cut 4 bases from V and 1 base from J, with 13 bases between. The CDR3 length is 15 residues.

Remarks on this clonotype: This CDR3 is missing its conserved last phenylalanine or tryptophan, likely due to a read error. The chain is built from TRBV18 and TRBJ1-2, with a possible D match to TRBD1 (6 bases). In germline, CDR1 is KGHSH, CDR2 LQKENI. Trimming cost V 8 bases and J 4 bases, with 23 bases left between them. The length of the CDR3 is 16 residues. CDR3 coding DNA: TGTGCCAGCCACCAACGGGAGACGCAAGGGGGCTATGGCTACACCTCC. This translates into CASHQRETQGGYGYTS.

This clonotype was detected many times. The chain has TRBV6-1 and TRBJ1-2; maybe TRBD1 (5 bases). The germline gives CDR1 MNHNS, CDR2 SASEGT. The V and J ends lost 1 base and 2 bases respectively, with 11 bases between them. This CDR3 is built from 15 residues. The CDR3 coding sequence is TGTGCCAGCAGTGAAGTGCTGACAGCAAACTATGGCTACACCTTC. It translates to CASSEVLTANYGYTF.

This clonotype was recorded at least ten times. This sequence joins TRBV6-1 and TRBJ1-1; D possibly corresponds to TRBD1 (5 bases). The germline V gene encodes CDR1 MNHNS and CDR2 SASEGT. Trimming left V 5 bases short and J 1 base short, with 8 bases between. This CDR3 region has 13 residues. The chain's CDR3 is CASSPGRNTEAFF. In DNA form, the CDR3 reads TGTGCCAGCAGTCCGGGACGGAACACTGAAGCTTTCTTT.

The chain uses TRBV10-3 and TRBJ1-2, with a possible D match to TRBD1 (6 bases). Trimming stripped 2 bases from V and 8 bases from J, with 12 bases between. Germline V gene sequence: CDR1 ENHRY, CDR2 SYGVKD. This CDR3 has 13 amino acids. The CDR3 loop reads CAISETGARGYTF. CDR3 nucleotides: TGTGCCATCAGTGAGACGGGGGCGCGAGGCTACACCTTC.

The chain is built from TRBV29-1 and TRBJ1-1; 8 bases fit TRBD1. Per the germline V gene, CDR1 is SQVTM and CDR2 is ANQGSEA. The CDR3 is made up of 15 amino acids. J gave up 1 base and V 6 bases, and 10 bases lay outside the gene matches. Here the CDR3 reads CSVQGGMFRNTEAFF. For the CDR3, the DNA is TGCAGCGTACAGGGGGGCATGTTTCGGAACACTGAAGCTTTCTTT. The full variable domain, its missing parts supplied by reference TRBV29-1 and TRBJ1-1, is SAVISQKPSRDICQRGTSLTIQCQVDSQVTMMFWYRQQPGQSLTLIATANQGSEATYESGFVIDKFPISRPNLTFSTLTVSNMSPEDSSIYLCSVQGGMFRNTEAFFGQGTRLTVV.